This is a list of T cell receptor beta chains from one sample in a study of blood T cells in healthy people across ages. TCRdb reprocessed the 5' RACE reads with MiXCR, giving one entry per CDR3 protein. This table has 1.5 million to 2 million distinct CDR3 sequences, roughly 27% appearing once. The sample consisted of blood. The origin of the receptors is a woman in her 30s in good health. The CDR3 runs from the conserved cysteine through the conserved F or W. Each record gives: J gene, CDR3 length, V gene, CDR3 protein.

TRBJ2-1 13 TRBV6-6 CASTVNPYNEQFF
TRBJ2-7 14 TRBV18 CASSLSLSGDEQYF
TRBJ2-1 14 TRBV7-2 CASSPYAGGDEQFF
TRBJ2-1 15 TRBV20-1 CSPRLAGSSYNEQFF
TRBJ2-1 15 TRBV6-7 CASRAQVLSYNEQFF
TRBJ2-1 14 TRBV28 CASRNGGGYNEQFF
TRBJ2-1 17 TRBV20-1 CSARDTRRQGSYNEQFF
TRBJ2-3 13 TRBV3-1 CASSLRSPDTQYF
TRBJ1-6 15 TRBV4-1 CASSELQGANSPLHF
TRBJ1-1 15 TRBV6-6 CASSLSGQGVVGAFF
TRBJ1-2 13 TRBV18 CASSLQDHYGYTF
TRBJ2-3 16 TRBV7-2 CASSLRPGLATNTQYF
TRBJ1-4 14 TRBV20-1 CSATYRVEGEKRFF
TRBJ2-7 13 TRBV11-2 CASSSDRSHEQYF
TRBJ2-7 15 TRBV25-1 CASSVAGLAVDEQYF
TRBJ2-5 14 TRBV15 CATSREDPQETQYF
TRBJ1-1 13 TRBV5-1 CASSFSPDTEAFF
TRBJ1-2 20 TRBV12-5 CASGLVLDTLEWGANYGYTF
TRBJ2-7 15 TRBV12-3/TRBV12-4 CASSFVGQGKYEQYF
TRBJ2-3 15 TRBV13 CASSLYGTGTDTQYF
TRBJ2-5 13 TRBV2 CASLLQGGETQYF
TRBJ1-5 13 TRBV7-2 CASSQQNNQPQHF